This TCR beta chain was recovered during a study of radiotherapy plus CTLA-4 blockade in lung cancer. The CDR3 is 15 residues long. CDR1 SGHRS and CDR2 YFSETQ come from the germline V gene. V dropped 0 bases and J dropped 0 bases, with 9 bases sitting between them. The protocol was immunoSEQ multiplex PCR, while the TCRdb copy is restricted to in-frame clones and leaves out a portion. The sample has over 95,000 clones; 60% to 75% are singletons. The source of this sequence is a human donor with non-small cell lung cancer who had a partial response to radiotherapy plus ipilimumab. Some clones in this sample may be carry-over from other donors' samples. The sequencing here drew on peripheral blood, taken from a patient treated with radiotherapy plus ipilimumab. This chain connects TRBV5-1 to TRBJ1-2; possibly TRBD1 for D (5 bases). The CDR3 DNA sequence: TGCGCCAGCAGCTTGGGGGGGGATTCTAACTATGGCTACACCTTC. Protein sequence: CASSLGGDSNYGYTF.